Listed below are T cell receptor beta chains from one sample, sequenced in a study of blood T cell repertoires in COVID-19. TCRdb's table, derived via immunoSEQ multiplex PCR, lists solely in-frame clones and lacks some. The sample includes approximately 250,000 clones, 88% seen only once; the top ten take roughly a tenth. Sample: peripheral blood. These receptors came from a woman in her seventies with COVID-19, enrolled during active disease. The CDR3 runs from the conserved cysteine through the conserved F or W. D genes are given only for firm matches. Clone size is given for some rows only: seen once, a few or many times, or a class if the clone is expanded.

V: TRBV6-2/TRBV6-3; size: NA; J: TRBJ2-5; D: NA; CDR3: CASSYARDYTRGYF; DNA: TGTGCCAGCAGTTACGCCCGGGACTACACCAGGGGGTACTTC
V: TRBV7-2; size: NA; J: TRBJ2-7; D: NA; CDR3: CASSSGHAYEQYF; DNA: TGTGCCAGCAGCTCGGGACACGCCTACGAGCAGTACTTC
V: TRBV6-2/TRBV6-3; size: NA; J: TRBJ1-5; D: TRBD1; CDR3: CASSNGQVNQPQHF; DNA: TGTGCCAGCAGTAATGGACAGGTCAATCAGCCCCAGCATTTT
V: TRBV4-1; size: NA; J: TRBJ1-4; D: NA; CDR3: CASSQEKSRSNEKLFF; DNA: TGCGCCAGCAGCCAAGAGAAATCGAGATCTAATGAAAAACTGTTTTTT
V: TRBV18; size: once; J: TRBJ1-1; D: TRBD1; CDR3: CASSPRQGANTEAFF; DNA: TGTGCCAGCTCACCACGACAGGGAGCGAACACTGAAGCTTTCTTT
V: TRBV4-1; size: NA; J: TRBJ1-3; D: NA; CDR3: CASRSQQGGNTIYF; DNA: TGCGCCAGCAGAAGTCAACAGGGAGGAAACACCATATATTTT
V: TRBV2; size: few; J: TRBJ2-7; D: TRBD1; CDR3: CASSRDRGYEQYF; DNA: TGTGCCAGCAGTCGGGACAGGGGCTACGAGCAGTACTTC
V: TRBV5-1; size: NA; J: TRBJ2-3; D: NA; CDR3: CASSSGLGTPLRDTQYF; DNA: TGCGCCAGCAGCTCAGGGCTCGGGACTCCCTTAAGGGATACGCAGTATTTT
V: TRBV25-1; size: NA; J: TRBJ1-4; D: NA; CDR3: CASKREGSEKLFF; DNA: TGTGCCAGCAAAAGGGAAGGGAGTGAAAAACTGTTTTTT
V: TRBV12-3/TRBV12-4; size: NA; J: TRBJ2-1; D: NA; CDR3: CASSLARTGPQFF; DNA: TGTGCCAGCAGTTTAGCCCGGACTGGTCCGCAGTTCTTC
V: TRBV4-2; size: once; J: TRBJ2-5; D: TRBD2; CDR3: CASSQVAPASGKETQYF; DNA: TGTGCCAGCAGCCAAGTAGCCCCCGCTAGCGGGAAAGAGACCCAGTACTTC
V: TRBV5-1; size: once; J: TRBJ2-1; D: TRBD2; CDR3: CASSEIAGVVNEQFF; DNA: TGCGCCAGCAGCGAAATAGCGGGAGTAGTCAATGAGCAGTTCTTC
V: TRBV18; size: NA; J: TRBJ2-7; D: NA; CDR3: CASSPVTRLGEQYF; DNA: TGTGCCAGCTCCCCAGTGACACGTTTGGGCGAGCAGTACTTC
V: TRBV6-5; size: few; J: TRBJ1-1; D: NA; CDR3: CASRGGKKNTEAFF; DNA: TGTGCCAGCAGAGGAGGGAAAAAGAACACTGAAGCTTTCTTT
V: TRBV28; size: NA; J: TRBJ2-2; D: TRBD1; CDR3: CASSQGQTTGELFF; DNA: TGTGCCAGCAGTCAGGGACAGACCACCGGGGAGCTGTTTTTT
V: TRBV19; size: NA; J: TRBJ2-2; D: NA; CDR3: CASSTVVRLNTGELFF; DNA: TGTGCCAGTAGCACCGTCGTTAGACTAAACACCGGGGAGCTGTTTTTT
V: TRBV6-5; size: NA; J: TRBJ2-1; D: TRBD2; CDR3: CASSTSGSSYNEQFF; DNA: TGTGCCAGCAGTACTAGCGGGAGCTCCTACAATGAGCAGTTCTTC
V: TRBV11-3; size: NA; J: TRBJ2-5; D: TRBD2; CDR3: CASSLEGTSGSETQYF; DNA: TGTGCCAGCAGCTTAGAGGGGACTAGCGGGAGTGAGACCCAGTACTTC
V: TRBV7-9; size: NA; J: TRBJ1-1; D: NA; CDR3: CASSLAGPGGAFF; DNA: TGTGCCAGCAGCTTGGCAGGGCCCGGGGGGGCTTTCTTT
V: TRBV7-2; size: once; J: TRBJ1-5; D: NA; CDR3: CASSLSTGLRQPQHF; DNA: TGTGCCAGCAGCTTATCCACAGGGTTGCGGCAGCCCCAGCATTTT
V: TRBV6-5; size: NA; J: TRBJ2-1; D: NA; CDR3: CASSSRLRNEQFF; DNA: TGTGCCAGCAGTTCACGACTTAGGAATGAGCAGTTCTTC
V: TRBV4-2; size: NA; J: TRBJ1-5; D: NA; CDR3: CASSDRGPNQPQHF; DNA: TGTGCCAGCAGCGACCGGGGTCCCAATCAGCCCCAGCATTTT
V: TRBV24-1; size: once; J: TRBJ2-3; D: TRBD2; CDR3: CATSLSGTSTDTQYF; DNA: TGTGCCACCAGCCTCAGCGGGACTAGCACAGATACGCAGTATTTT
V: TRBV19; size: NA; J: TRBJ1-2; D: TRBD1; CDR3: CASSPSGQGVFVYGYTF; DNA: TGTGCCAGTAGTCCCTCGGGACAGGGAGTCTTCGTCTATGGCTACACCTTC
V: TRBV15; size: NA; J: TRBJ1-2; D: NA; CDR3: CATSREGARGYGYTF; DNA: TGTGCCACCAGCAGAGAGGGGGCACGGGGCTATGGCTACACCTTC
V: TRBV28; size: NA; J: TRBJ2-1; D: NA; CDR3: CASSTSSYNEQFF; DNA: TGTGCCAGTTCGACTAGCTCCTACAATGAGCAGTTCTTC
V: TRBV28; size: NA; J: TRBJ1-2; D: TRBD1; CDR3: CASSPLLDRRGYTF; DNA: TGTGCCAGCAGTCCACTCCTGGACAGGAGGGGCTACACCTTC
V: TRBV6-5; size: NA; J: TRBJ1-2; D: NA; CDR3: CAAGDVLRGGYTF; DNA: TGTGCCGCGGGCGATGTCTTAAGAGGGGGCTACACCTTC
V: TRBV1; size: NA; J: TRBJ2-5; D: NA; CDR3: CTSSPSTSGRSRRILYF; DNA: TGCACCAGCAGTCCATCGACTAGCGGGAGGTCCCGGCGGATTTTGTACTTC
V: TRBV5-4; size: NA; J: TRBJ1-2; D: NA; CDR3: CASSLGQSNYGYTF; DNA: TGTGCCAGCAGCTTGGGGCAGTCTAACTATGGCTACACCTTC
V: TRBV3-1/TRBV3-2; size: NA; J: TRBJ2-1; D: NA; CDR3: CASSFARVGEQFF; DNA: TGTGCCAGCAGCTTTGCGCGAGTCGGTGAGCAGTTCTTC
V: TRBV7-3; size: NA; J: TRBJ2-3; D: NA; CDR3: CASSLGEVTDTQYF; DNA: TGTGCCAGCAGCTTAGGGGAGGTCACAGATACGCAGTATTTT
V: TRBV3-1/TRBV3-2; size: NA; J: TRBJ1-4; D: NA; CDR3: CASSAEGEDNEKLFF; DNA: TGTGCCAGCAGCGCAGAGGGTGAGGATAATGAAAAACTGTTTTTT
V: TRBV27; size: NA; J: TRBJ2-3; D: NA; CDR3: CASSLASGTDTQYF; DNA: TGTGCCAGCAGTTTGGCTAGCGGCACAGATACGCAGTATTTT
V: TRBV3-1/TRBV3-2; size: NA; J: TRBJ2-1; D: NA; CDR3: CASSETWSSYNEQFF; DNA: TGTGCCAGCAGCGAAACCTGGAGCTCCTACAATGAGCAGTTCTTC
V: TRBV14; size: NA; J: TRBJ1-4; D: TRBD1; CDR3: CASSQVPRGRVEKLFF; DNA: TGTGCCAGCAGCCAAGTACCCAGGGGGCGCGTTGAAAAACTGTTTTTT
V: TRBV6-2/TRBV6-3; size: NA; J: TRBJ2-7; D: TRBD2; CDR3: CASSPAGRQYF; DNA: TGTGCCAGCAGTCCAGCGGGACGGCAGTACTTC
V: TRBV27; size: NA; J: TRBJ2-5; D: TRBD2; CDR3: CASSLSREAATQYF; DNA: TGTGCCAGCAGTTTGTCGCGGGAGGCTGCGACCCAGTACTTC
V: TRBV2; size: NA; J: TRBJ1-2; D: NA; CDR3: CASSERAGQGLTF; DNA: TGTGCCAGCAGTGAAAGAGCGGGGCAGGGGCTCACCTTC
V: TRBV7-6; size: NA; J: TRBJ2-2; D: NA; CDR3: CASSLGSRANTGELFF; DNA: TGTGCCAGCAGCTTAGGAAGCAGGGCGAACACCGGGGAGCTGTTTTTT
V: TRBV3-1/TRBV3-2; size: once; J: TRBJ1-2; D: TRBD1; CDR3: CASSPPGQGKGYTF; DNA: TGTGCCAGCAGCCCACCGGGACAGGGGAAGGGCTACACCTTC
V: TRBV28; size: once; J: TRBJ2-2; D: TRBD1; CDR3: CASSLGAGTGGTGELFF; DNA: TGTGCCAGCAGTTTGGGGGCCGGGACAGGCGGTACCGGGGAGCTGTTTTTT
V: TRBV28; size: NA; J: TRBJ2-3; D: TRBD1; CDR3: CASSVDRVGDTQYF; DNA: TGTGCCAGCAGCGTCGACAGGGTAGGGGATACGCAGTATTTT
V: TRBV30; size: NA; J: TRBJ1-2; D: NA; CDR3: CASGHPTRGYTF; DNA: TGTGCTTCGGGACATCCCACCCGGGGCTACACCTTC
V: TRBV7-3; size: NA; J: TRBJ2-3; D: NA; CDR3: CASSRGGSDTQYF; DNA: TGTGCCAGCAGCCGAGGAGGATCAGATACGCAGTATTTT
V: TRBV7-3; size: NA; J: TRBJ1-2; D: NA; CDR3: CASSLRGRDYGYTF; DNA: TGTGCCAGCAGCTTAAGGGGGCGTGACTATGGCTACACCTTC
V: TRBV6-2/TRBV6-3; size: few; J: TRBJ1-1; D: TRBD1; CDR3: CASSNRGYTEAFF; DNA: TGTGCCAGCAGTAACAGGGGCTACACTGAAGCTTTCTTT
V: TRBV5-5; size: NA; J: TRBJ2-7; D: TRBD1; CDR3: CASSLAPTGTYEQYF; DNA: TGTGCCAGCAGCTTGGCCCCGACAGGGACCTACGAGCAGTACTTC
V: TRBV7-3; size: NA; J: TRBJ2-2; D: NA; CDR3: CASSSQHTGELFF; DNA: TGTGCCAGCAGCTCACAGCACACCGGGGAGCTGTTTTTT
V: TRBV30; size: NA; J: TRBJ2-7; D: TRBD2; CDR3: CAWAPSETSGNSPYEQYF; DNA: TGTGCCTGGGCCCCTTCGGAGACTAGCGGGAACTCCCCCTACGAGCAGTACTTC